Below are 12 T cell receptor beta chains sequenced from a single sample in a study of PD-L1 blockade in urothelial cancer. Stated time point: peripheral blood 6 weeks after treatment start. Profiling relied on immunoSEQ multiplex PCR, and the TCRdb table lists in-frame clones only, not all of them. Of some 48,000 clones listed, around 87% are singletons. The sequenced sample was PBMCs, obtained around atezolizumab (anti-PD-L1) treatment. The source is a man in his 60s with urothelial cancer.

This chain uses TRBV11-3 with TRBJ2-7; maybe TRBD2 (5 bases). The CDR3 loop spans 15 amino acids. Germline V gives CDR1 SGHNT, CDR2 YENEEA. The V gene lost 8 bases and the J gene lost 5 bases, with 22 bases spanning the gap. CDR3 sequence (DNA): TGTGCCAGCTCCCCGGGAAACACCCTGGTCGACGAGCAGTACTTC. It encodes CASSPGNTLVDEQYF.

The chain uses TRBV29-1 and TRBJ2-7, with D perhaps matching TRBD2 (5 bases). The V gene's germline CDR1 is SQVTM and CDR2 ANQGSEA. V lost 0 bases and J lost 3, with 18 bases in between. This CDR3 comprises 16 residues. The CDR3 region is CSVEELAASGIYEQYF. DNA for the CDR3: TGCAGCGTTGAAGAGTTGGCGGCCTCGGGAATCTACGAGCAGTACTTC.

The CDR3 nucleotides are TGTGCCAGCAGTGAACGCCCCTTGGGACAGGGAGAAGAGACCCAGTACTTC. It encodes CASSERPLGQGEETQYF. The chain links TRBV25-1 to TRBJ2-5; 9 nucleotides match TRBD1. Germline lookup yields CDR1 MGHDK and CDR2 SYGVNS. The length of the CDR3 is 17 residues. Trimming cost V 2 bases and J 3 bases; bases outside gene matches: 10.

The chain combines TRBV11-2 with TRBJ2-7; TRBD1 might be the D (5 bases). The length of the CDR3 is 12 residues. With 4 bases removed from V and 4 bases from J, the gap between germline ends came to 8 bases. Germline lookup yields CDR1 SGHAT and CDR2 FQNNGV. This chain's CDR3 is CASSSDTYEQYF. CDR3 sequence (DNA): TGTGCCAGCAGCTCGGACACGTACGAGCAGTACTTC.

V gene TRBV6-6 combines with J gene TRBJ1-5; 7 bases line up with TRBD1. This CDR3 comprises 14 residues. Germline-derived CDR1 and CDR2 are MNHNY and SVGAGI (reference sequence). V lost 3 bases and J lost 7; bases outside the gene matches: 6. DNA of the CDR3: TGTGCCAGCAGTTATTACAGGGGAGAACAGCCCCAGCATTTT. Its protein product is CASSYYRGEQPQHF.

The chain recombines TRBV30 with TRBJ2-7; 7 nucleotides agree with TRBD1. Germline V gives CDR1 GTSNPN, CDR2 SVGIG (reference sequence). The CDR3 sequence is 16 residues long. After removal of 1 base from V and 0 bases from J, the junction contained 9 bases not matched to a gene. The CDR3 sequence: CAWSARWDSFSYEQYF. CDR3 sequence (DNA): TGTGCCTGGAGTGCAAGATGGGACAGCTTCTCCTACGAGCAGTACTTC.

The gene calls are TRBV11-2 and TRBJ2-7; D perhaps matches TRBD1 (6 bases). Trimming removed 5 bases at V and 3 bases at J, with 11 bases between. There are 13 residues in the CDR3. CDR1 is SGHAT and CDR2 is FQNNGV in the germline V gene. The CDR3 sequence: CASSPGALYEQYF. The CDR3 nucleotides read TGTGCCAGCAGCCCAGGGGCCCTCTACGAGCAGTACTTC.

J is TRBJ1-4 and V is TRBV28; D gene uncertain. V was clipped by 2 bases and J by 8 bases, with 3 bases between them. Germline CDR1 and CDR2: MDHEN and SYDVKM. There are 11 residues in the CDR3. The CDR3 region is CASSLGEKLFF. As DNA, the CDR3 is TGTGCCAGCAGTTTAGGCGAAAAACTGTTTTTT.

The chain is built from TRBV11-2 and TRBJ2-3; D is unresolved. CDR1 and CDR2 (germline): SGHAT, FQNNGV. The CDR3 runs 16 residues. V was trimmed by 1 base and J by 4 bases, leaving 15 bases between them. CDR3 sequence: CASSLVPLLAADTQYF. In DNA, the CDR3 is TGTGCCAGCAGCTTAGTACCCCTCTTGGCGGCAGATACGCAGTATTTT.

This rearrangement joins TRBV19 to TRBJ1-1; TRBD1 aligns across 9 bases. The CDR3 has 15 residues. In germline, CDR1 is LNHDA, CDR2 SQIVND (reference sequence). After removal of 6 bases from V and 2 bases from J, the junction contained 7 bases not matched to a gene. As DNA, the CDR3 is TGTGCCAGTAGCAAAATTACAGGGGGCAACACTGAAGCTTTCTTT. This gives the protein CASSKITGGNTEAFF.

This rearrangement joins TRBV11-2 to TRBJ1-3; D is uncertain. V lost 7 bases and J 0 bases, leaving 4 bases between the germline ends. The germline V gene has CDR1 SGHAT and CDR2 FQNNGV. There are 12 residues in the CDR3. CDR3 DNA: TGTGCCAGCACAATCTCTGGAAACACCATATATTTT. Amino acids: CASTISGNTIYF.

The chain carries TRBV19 and TRBJ1-3; tentatively, D is TRBD1 (5 bases). In germline, CDR1 is LNHDA, CDR2 SQIVND (reference sequence). This CDR3 is 13 amino acids long. V was clipped by 6 bases and J by 11 bases, with 17 bases between them. The CDR3 spells CASSQTAGLAIYF. The CDR3 bases are TGTGCCAGTAGCCAGACAGCTGGGCTTGCCATATATTTT.